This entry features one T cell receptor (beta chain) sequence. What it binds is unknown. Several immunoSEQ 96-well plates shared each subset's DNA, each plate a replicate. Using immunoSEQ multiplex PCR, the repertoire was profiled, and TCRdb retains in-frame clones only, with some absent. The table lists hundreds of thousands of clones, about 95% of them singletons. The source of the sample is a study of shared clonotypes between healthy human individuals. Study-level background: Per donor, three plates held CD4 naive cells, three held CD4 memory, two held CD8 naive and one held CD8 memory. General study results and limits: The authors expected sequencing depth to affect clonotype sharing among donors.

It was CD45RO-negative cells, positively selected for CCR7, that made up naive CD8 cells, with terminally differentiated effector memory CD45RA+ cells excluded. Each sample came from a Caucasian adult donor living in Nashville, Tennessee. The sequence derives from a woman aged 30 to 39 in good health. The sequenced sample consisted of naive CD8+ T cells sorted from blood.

The CDR3 DNA is TGCGCCAGCAGCCAAGGAGGCGACGACGAGCAGTACTTC. Translating gives CASSQGGDDEQYF. This chain links TRBV4-1 with TRBJ2-5; D unclear. The end of the DNA is better explained by TRBJ2-7, so the J call may be wrong. The CDR3 contains 13 residues. Germline V CDR1 and CDR2: MGHRA, YSYEKL.